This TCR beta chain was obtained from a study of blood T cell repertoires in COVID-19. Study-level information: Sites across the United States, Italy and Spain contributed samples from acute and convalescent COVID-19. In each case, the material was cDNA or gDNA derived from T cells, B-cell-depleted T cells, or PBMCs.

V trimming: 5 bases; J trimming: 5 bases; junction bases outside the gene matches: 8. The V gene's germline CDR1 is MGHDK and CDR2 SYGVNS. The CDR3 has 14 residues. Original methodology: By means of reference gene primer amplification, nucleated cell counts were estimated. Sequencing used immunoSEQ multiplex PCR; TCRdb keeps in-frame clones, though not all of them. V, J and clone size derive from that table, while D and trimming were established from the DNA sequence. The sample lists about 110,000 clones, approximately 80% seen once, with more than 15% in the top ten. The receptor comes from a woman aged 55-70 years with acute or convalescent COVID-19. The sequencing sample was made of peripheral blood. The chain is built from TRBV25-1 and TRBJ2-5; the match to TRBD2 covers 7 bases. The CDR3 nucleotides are TGTGCCAGCAGTCGGACGGGGGGAAGGGAGACCCAGTACTTC. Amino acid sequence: CASSRTGGRETQYF.